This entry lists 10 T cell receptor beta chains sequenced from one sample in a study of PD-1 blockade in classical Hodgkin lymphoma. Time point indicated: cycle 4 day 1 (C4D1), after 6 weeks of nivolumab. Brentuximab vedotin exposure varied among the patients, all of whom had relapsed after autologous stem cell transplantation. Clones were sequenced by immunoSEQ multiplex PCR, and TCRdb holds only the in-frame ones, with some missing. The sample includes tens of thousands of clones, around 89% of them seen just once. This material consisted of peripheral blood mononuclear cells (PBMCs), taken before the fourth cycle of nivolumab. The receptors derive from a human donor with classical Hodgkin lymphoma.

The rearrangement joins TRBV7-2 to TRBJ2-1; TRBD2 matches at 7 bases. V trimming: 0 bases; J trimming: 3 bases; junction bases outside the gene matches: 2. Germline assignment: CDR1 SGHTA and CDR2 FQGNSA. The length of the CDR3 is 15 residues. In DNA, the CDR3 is TGTGCCAGCAGCTTAGCGAGCGGGAACTACAATGAGCAGTTCTTC. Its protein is CASSLASGNYNEQFF.

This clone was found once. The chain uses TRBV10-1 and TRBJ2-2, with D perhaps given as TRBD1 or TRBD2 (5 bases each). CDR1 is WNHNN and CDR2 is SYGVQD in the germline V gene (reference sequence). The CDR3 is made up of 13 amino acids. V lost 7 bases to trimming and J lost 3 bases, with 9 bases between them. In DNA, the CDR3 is TGCGCCAGCAAACTAGGGGACACCGGGGAGCTGTTTTTT. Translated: CASKLGDTGELFF.

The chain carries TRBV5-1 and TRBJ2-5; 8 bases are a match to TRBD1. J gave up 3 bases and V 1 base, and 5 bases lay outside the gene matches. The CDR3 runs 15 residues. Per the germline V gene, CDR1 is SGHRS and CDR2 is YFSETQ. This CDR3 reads CASSLLPGGEETQYF. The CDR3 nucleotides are TGCGCCAGCAGCTTGCTCCCAGGGGGCGAAGAGACCCAGTACTTC.

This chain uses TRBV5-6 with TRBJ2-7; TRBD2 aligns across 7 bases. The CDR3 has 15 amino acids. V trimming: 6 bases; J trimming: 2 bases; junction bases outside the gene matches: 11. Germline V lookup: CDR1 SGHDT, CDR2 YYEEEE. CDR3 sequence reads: CASTSSPGGPYEQYF. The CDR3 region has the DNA TGTGCCAGCACCTCTTCTCCGGGAGGACCCTACGAGCAGTACTTC.

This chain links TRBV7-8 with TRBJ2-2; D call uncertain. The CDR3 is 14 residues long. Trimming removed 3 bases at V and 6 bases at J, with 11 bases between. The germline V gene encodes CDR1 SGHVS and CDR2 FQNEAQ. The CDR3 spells CASSLSRSAGELFF. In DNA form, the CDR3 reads TGTGCCAGCAGCTTGAGCAGGTCAGCCGGGGAGCTGTTTTTT.

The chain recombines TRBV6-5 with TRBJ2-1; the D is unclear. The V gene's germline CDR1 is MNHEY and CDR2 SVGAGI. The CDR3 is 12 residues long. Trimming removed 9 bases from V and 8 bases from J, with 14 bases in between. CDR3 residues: CASSPRADEQFF. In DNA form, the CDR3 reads TGTGCCAGTTCCCCAAGAGCCGATGAGCAGTTCTTC.

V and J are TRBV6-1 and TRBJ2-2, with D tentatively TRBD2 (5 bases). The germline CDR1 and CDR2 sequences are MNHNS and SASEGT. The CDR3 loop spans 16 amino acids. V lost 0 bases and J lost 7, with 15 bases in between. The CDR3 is CASSEAHSDGSGELFF. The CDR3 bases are TGTGCCAGCAGTGAAGCGCATAGCGATGGTAGCGGGGAGCTGTTTTTT.

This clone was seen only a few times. CDR3 coding DNA: TGTGCCAGCAGTTTACAAGTGAACACCGGGGAGCTGTTTTTT. Its translation is CASSLQVNTGELFF. V gene TRBV27 combines with J gene TRBJ2-2; D not certain. V was clipped by 2 bases and J by 1 base, with 5 bases between them. CDR3 length equals 14 residues. Germline V lookup: CDR1 MNHEY, CDR2 SMNVEV (reference sequence).

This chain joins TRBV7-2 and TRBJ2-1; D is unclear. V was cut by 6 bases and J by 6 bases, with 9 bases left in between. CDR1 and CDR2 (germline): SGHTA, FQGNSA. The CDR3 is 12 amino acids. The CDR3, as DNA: TGTGCCAGCAGGCACTCTAGCAATGAGCAGTTCTTC. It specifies CASRHSSNEQFF.

The CDR3 here is CASGGGEGEQFF. The CDR3 DNA reads as TGTGCCAGCGGAGGTGGGGAGGGTGAGCAGTTCTTC. The J gene is TRBJ2-1, the V gene TRBV27, with 7 bases identical to TRBD2. The V gene's germline CDR1 is MNHEY and CDR2 SMNVEV (reference sequence). With V trimmed by 8 bases and J by 9 bases, 7 bases remained unmatched. This CDR3 contains 12 residues.